Listed here are 25 T cell receptor beta chains from one sample, sequenced in a study of beta chain features in type 1 diabetes. Their antigen targets remain unknown. Broader study findings: Type 1 diabetes patients had moderately but significantly shorter TCRB CDR3s in all four CD4+ subsets.

Every bit of the isolated RNA underwent reverse transcription, so sequencing read expressed TCRB transcripts. Produced via immunoSEQ multiplex PCR; TCRdb's table is partial and in-frame only. The sample carries around 140,000 clones, approximately 10% recorded once. The specimen sequenced was central memory CD4+ T cells from blood. The receptors here all came from a man younger than 40 with type 1 diabetes.

This clone was seen repeatedly, ten times or more. This chain connects TRBV7-2 to TRBJ2-5; D gene uncertain. This CDR3 is 14 amino acids long. V was shortened by 0 bases and J by 1 base, with 6 bases between the two germline ends. Germline V gene data show CDR1 as SGHTA and CDR2 as FQGNSA. The DNA for the CDR3 is TGTGCCAGCAGCTTAGCGTACGGCCAAGAGACCCAGTACTTC. Translated: CASSLAYGQETQYF.

The chain carries TRBV7-2 and TRBJ2-6; tentatively, D is TRBD2 (6 bases). Trimming pared 1 base from V and 2 bases from J, leaving 6 bases between. The CDR3 covers 15 residues. The germline CDR1 and CDR2 sequences are SGHTA and FQGNSA. The CDR3 loop is CASSLGGAGANVLTF. The CDR3 DNA sequence: TGTGCCAGCAGCTTAGGGGGGGCTGGGGCCAACGTCCTGACTTTC.

The J gene is TRBJ2-3, the V gene TRBV7-8; TRBD2 aligns across 7 bases. After removal of 5 bases from V and 2 bases from J, the junction contained 10 bases not matched to a gene. There are 16 residues in the CDR3. Germline V CDR1 and CDR2: SGHVS, FQNEAQ. CDR3 loop: CASSGTGTMTTDTQYF. In DNA, the CDR3 is TGTGCCAGCAGCGGAACCGGGACTATGACCACAGATACGCAGTATTTT.

The chain joins TRBV15 to TRBJ2-1; tentatively, D is TRBD2 (5 bases). The CDR3 sequence is 14 residues long. Germline lookup yields CDR1 LNHNV and CDR2 YYDKDF (reference sequence). Trimming left V 1 base short and J 5 bases short, with 9 bases between. For the CDR3, the DNA is TGTGCCACCAGCAGAGTGGCGGGCGACAATGAGCAGTTCTTC. Amino acids: CATSRVAGDNEQFF.

The chain joins TRBV18 to TRBJ1-1; D is possibly TRBD1 (6 bases). The CDR3 has 14 amino acids. V shed 1 base and J shed 3 bases, with 9 bases lying between them. The germline V gene encodes CDR1 KGHSH and CDR2 LQKENI. The CDR3 region has the DNA TGTGCCAGCTCACCACAGGGGGTTGACACTGAAGCTTTCTTT. Translated, it gives CASSPQGVDTEAFF.

The chain is built from TRBV7-2 and TRBJ1-5; D perhaps matches TRBD1 (5 bases). V gave up 1 base and J gave up 7 bases, with 8 bases separating them. Germline V CDR1 and CDR2: SGHTA, FQGNSA. This CDR3 has 13 amino acids. The CDR3 reads CASSLGQMQPQHF. In nucleotides, the CDR3 is TGTGCCAGCAGCTTAGGACAGATGCAGCCCCAGCATTTT.

The V gene is TRBV11-2, the J gene TRBJ2-3; 9 bases fit TRBD1. The V and J ends lost 1 base and 1 base, in that order; junction bases with no gene match: 3. The CDR3 extends over 16 amino acids. Per the germline V gene, CDR1 is SGHAT and CDR2 is FQNNGV. The CDR3 spells CASSLARDRGTDTQYF. Written as DNA, the CDR3 is TGTGCCAGCAGCTTAGCGCGGGACAGGGGCACAGATACGCAGTATTTT.

This clone was counted a few times. V is TRBV5-1 and J is TRBJ2-7, with D perhaps matching TRBD2 (5 bases). Trimming took off 6 bases at V and 0 bases at J, with 10 bases between the two ends. From germline, CDR1 is SGHRS and CDR2 YFSETQ. The CDR3 totals 13 residues. The CDR3 region has the DNA TGCGCCAGCAAGGACGGGGACTCCTACGAGCAGTACTTC. Translation gives CASKDGDSYEQYF. The full variable domain, with the rest looked up from reference TRBV5-1 and TRBJ2-7, is KAGVTQTPRYLIKTRGQQVTLSCSPISGHRSVSWYQQTPGQGLQFLFEYFSETQRNKGNFPGRFSGRQFSNSRSEMNVSTLELGDSALYLCASKDGDSYEQYFGPGTRLTVT.

This chain connects TRBV27 to TRBJ1-6, with a weak D call TRBD1 (6 bases). The length of the CDR3 is 17 residues. V was cut by 2 bases and J by 6 bases, with 17 bases left in between. CDR1 is MNHEY and CDR2 is SMNVEV in the germline V gene (reference sequence). The CDR3 DNA reads as TGTGCCAGCAGTTTAGAGGGGGTGACAGGAGGTAATTCACCCCTCCACTTT. This translates into CASSLEGVTGGNSPLHF.

This clone was counted a few times. The V gene is TRBV2, the J gene TRBJ1-6; D not resolved. The CDR3 spans 14 residues. The germline V gene has CDR1 SNHLY and CDR2 FYNNEI. V was shortened by 4 bases and J by 8 bases, with 12 bases between the two germline ends. Here the CDR3 reads CASSVEGRDSPLHF. Written as DNA, the CDR3 is TGTGCCAGCAGTGTTGAAGGGAGGGATTCACCCCTCCACTTT.

The chain uses TRBV27 and TRBJ1-2; 8 bases are a match to TRBD1. The V and J ends lost 4 bases and 7 bases, in that order; junction bases with no gene match: 5. The CDR3 is 13 residues long. Germline CDR1 reads MNHEY; CDR2 reads SMNVEV (reference sequence). The CDR3 reads CASSSRTGSGYTF. In DNA, the CDR3 is TGTGCCAGCAGTTCTCGGACAGGGAGTGGCTACACCTTC.

This clone was seen only a few times. This chain uses TRBV28 with TRBJ2-1; D perhaps matches TRBD1 (5 bases). V was shortened by 6 bases and J by 11 bases, with 23 bases between the two germline ends. The CDR3 is 15 amino acids. In germline, CDR1 is MDHEN, CDR2 SYDVKM. This CDR3 is CASSSHYGPPGKQFF. DNA of the CDR3: TGTGCCAGCAGCTCACACTACGGACCTCCAGGGAAGCAGTTCTTC.

This clone has a handful of counts. The chain couples TRBV5-1 to TRBJ2-1; 11 bases match TRBD2. The CDR3 runs to 16 residues. Germline V gene data show CDR1 as SGHRS and CDR2 as YFSETQ. With 4 bases clipped from V and 3 bases from J, the junction kept 6 bases outside the gene matches. CDR3 nucleotide sequence: TGCGCCAGCAGCCCTAGGCTAGCGGGGGGCTACAATGAGCAGTTCTTC. Protein sequence: CASSPRLAGGYNEQFF.

This clone was seen a handful of times. The rearrangement uses TRBV5-1 and TRBJ2-2, with D unclear. Looked up from germline, CDR1 is SGHRS and CDR2 is YFSETQ. The CDR3 extends over 14 amino acids. V gave up 2 bases and J gave up 4 bases, with 9 bases separating them. DNA for the CDR3: TGCGCCAGCAGCTTTCTCCCGGGCACCGGGGAGCTGTTTTTT. Amino acids: CASSFLPGTGELFF.

The chain is built from TRBV4-3 and TRBJ2-3; no reliable D call. Germline lookup yields CDR1 LGHNA and CDR2 YSLEER. This CDR3 is 15 amino acids long. Trimming stripped 1 base from V and 1 base from J, with 9 bases between. CDR3 residues: CASSQGVSGTDTQYF. Here the CDR3 DNA reads TGCGCCAGCAGCCAAGGAGTCAGCGGCACAGATACGCAGTATTTT.

In this sample, this clone turned up a few times. A junction end diverges from the germline sequence, so it may reflect a read error. V is TRBV5-1 and J is TRBJ2-3; TRBD2 is a possible D gene (5 bases). The CDR3 runs 12 residues. Per the germline V gene, CDR1 is SGHRS and CDR2 is YFSETQ. CDR3 DNA: TGCGCCAGCAGTTCTAGCAGAGATACGCAGTATTTT. This sequence encodes CASSSSRDTQYF. Full variable domain (outside the CDR3, taken from reference TRBV5-1 and TRBJ2-3): KAGVTQTPRYLIKTRGQQVTLSCSPISGHRSVSWYQQTPGQGLQFLFEYFSETQRNKGNFPGRFSGRQFSNSRSEMNVSTLELGDSALYLCASSSSRDTQYFGPGTRLTVL.

A few counts support this clone. V is TRBV18 and J is TRBJ2-1; D may be TRBD2 (5 bases). CDR1 and CDR2 from the germline V gene are KGHSH and LQKENI. V was pared by 2 bases and J by 6 bases, with 14 bases between. The CDR3 contains 15 residues. CDR3 coding DNA: TGTGCCAGCTCACCAACGAGACATCGGGGCAATGAGCAGTTCTTC. It translates to CASSPTRHRGNEQFF.

The gene calls are TRBV29-1 and TRBJ2-3; weak D call: TRBD1 (6 bases). The CDR3 sequence is 15 residues long. V lost 4 bases and J 2 bases, leaving 16 bases between the germline ends. The germline gives CDR1 SQVTM, CDR2 ANQGSEA. This chain's CDR3 is CSVGGQAGTTDTQYF. The CDR3 nucleotides read TGCAGCGTTGGGGGGCAGGCAGGGACCACAGATACGCAGTATTTT.

This clone was detected many times. The sample has other DNA sequences that encode this CDR3 too. The CDR3 here is CASSQGPGGNSPLHF. For the CDR3, the DNA is TGTGCCAGCAGCCAGGGGCCAGGGGGGAATTCACCCCTCCACTTT. The genes are TRBV4-2 and TRBJ1-6; 7 bases map to TRBD1. The CDR3 runs 15 residues. J was trimmed by 7 bases and V by 3 bases; bases with no gene match: 6. Germline V gives CDR1 LGHNA, CDR2 YNFKEQ.

This clone was detected a few times. The chain recombines TRBV14 with TRBJ1-1, with D maybe TRBD1 (5 bases). Trimming left V 4 bases short and J 1 base short, with 13 bases between. The CDR3 has 15 residues. Germline-derived CDR1 and CDR2 are SGHDN and FVKESK. CDR3 amino acids: CASSRVGPGNTEAFF. In nucleotides, the CDR3 is TGTGCCAGCAGCCGGGTGGGGCCAGGGAACACTGAAGCTTTCTTT.

This clone was counted only a few times. The rearrangement links TRBV7-9 to TRBJ1-1; D remains unclear. Germline assignment: CDR1 SEHNR and CDR2 FQNEAQ (reference sequence). V shed 2 bases and J shed 11 bases, with 18 bases lying between them. The CDR3 contains 14 residues. CDR3 protein: CASSLSGLEARAFF. The CDR3, as DNA: TGTGCCAGCAGCTTAAGCGGCTTAGAGGCAAGGGCTTTCTTT.

V usage is TRBV30 and J usage is TRBJ2-1; possible D gene TRBD2, 6 bases. V was shortened by 4 bases and J by 8 bases, with 15 bases between the two germline ends. The germline gives CDR1 GTSNPN, CDR2 SVGIG (reference sequence). The CDR3 is 13 amino acids. The CDR3 DNA reads as TGTGCCTGGAATCCGGGTCCGGGGGATGAGCAGTTCTTC. Residues: CAWNPGPGDEQFF.

For this clone: The junction and the germline gene differ at one end; a read error may be behind it. The rearrangement uses TRBV5-1 and TRBJ2-2, with 7 bases that match TRBD1. The germline gives CDR1 SGHRS, CDR2 YFSETQ. The CDR3 has 15 residues. The chain's CDR3 is CASSLMTGNAGELFF. CDR3 nucleotide sequence: TGCGCCAGCAGCTTAATGACAGGGAACGCCGGGGAGCTGTTTTTT.

Only a few counts were recorded for this clone. The chain has TRBV28 and TRBJ2-1; a weak D match, TRBD1 (8 bases). The length of the CDR3 is 14 residues. Trimming took off 7 bases at V and 4 bases at J, with 14 bases between the two ends. Germline assignment: CDR1 MDHEN and CDR2 SYDVKM. CDR3 coding DNA: TGTGCCAGCACTACAGGGGGGGCGTACAATGAGCAGTTCTTC. This sequence encodes CASTTGGAYNEQFF.

The sample holds a few counts of this clone. This CDR3 reads CAWSLPGHRNTEAFF. The CDR3, as DNA: TGTGCCTGGAGCCTGCCGGGACACCGGAACACTGAAGCTTTCTTT. V is TRBV30 and J is TRBJ1-1; tentative D call: TRBD1 (6 bases). This CDR3 is built from 15 residues. Trimming pared 3 bases from V and 1 base from J, leaving 15 bases between. Germline values: CDR1 GTSNPN, CDR2 SVGIG (reference sequence).